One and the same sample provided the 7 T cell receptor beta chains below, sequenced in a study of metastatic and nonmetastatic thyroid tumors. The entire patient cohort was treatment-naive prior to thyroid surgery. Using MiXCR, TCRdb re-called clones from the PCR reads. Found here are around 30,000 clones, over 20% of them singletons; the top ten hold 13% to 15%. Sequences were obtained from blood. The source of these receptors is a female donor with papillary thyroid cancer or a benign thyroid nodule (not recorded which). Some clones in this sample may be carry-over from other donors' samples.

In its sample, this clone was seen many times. The CDR3 protein is CASSFVLETQYF. CDR3 bases: TGTGCCAGCAGTTTCGTCCTGGAGACCCAGTACTTC. The chain uses TRBV28 and TRBJ2-5; D not resolved. The ends were cut back, 3 bases at V and 5 bases at J, with 7 bases in the middle. CDR3 size: 12 residues. Per the germline V gene, CDR1 is MDHEN and CDR2 is SYDVKM.

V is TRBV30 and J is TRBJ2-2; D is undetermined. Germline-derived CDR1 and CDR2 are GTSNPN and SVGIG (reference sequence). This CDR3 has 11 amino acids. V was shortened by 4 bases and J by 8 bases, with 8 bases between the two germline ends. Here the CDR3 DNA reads TGTGCCTGGAACAGTAAGGGGGAGCTGTTTTTT. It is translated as CAWNSKGELFF.

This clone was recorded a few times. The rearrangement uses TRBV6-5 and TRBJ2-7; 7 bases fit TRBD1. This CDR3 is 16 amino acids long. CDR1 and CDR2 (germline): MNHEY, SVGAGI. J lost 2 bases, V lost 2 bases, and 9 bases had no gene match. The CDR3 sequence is CASSYKGLRGTYEQYF. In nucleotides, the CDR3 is TGTGCCAGCAGTTACAAGGGTCTCAGGGGGACCTACGAGCAGTACTTC.

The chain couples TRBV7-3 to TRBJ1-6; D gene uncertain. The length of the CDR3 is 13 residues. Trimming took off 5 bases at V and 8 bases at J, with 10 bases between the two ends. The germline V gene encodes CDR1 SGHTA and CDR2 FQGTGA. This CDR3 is CASSPSGDSPLHF. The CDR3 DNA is TGTGCCAGCAGCCCGAGTGGGGATTCACCCCTCCACTTT.

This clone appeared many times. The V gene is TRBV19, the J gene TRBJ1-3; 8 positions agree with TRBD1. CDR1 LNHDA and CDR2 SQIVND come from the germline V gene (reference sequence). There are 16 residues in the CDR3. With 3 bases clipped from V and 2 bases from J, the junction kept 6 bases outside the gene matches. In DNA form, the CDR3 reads TGTGCCAGTAGTATCGGACAGGGTTTAACTGGAAACACCATATATTTT. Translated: CASSIGQGLTGNTIYF.

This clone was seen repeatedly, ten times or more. CDR3 sequence reads: CASSSTLVLSSYEQYF. The DNA of the CDR3 is TGTGCCAGCAGCTCAACCCTAGTGTTGAGCTCCTACGAGCAGTACTTC. The J gene is TRBJ2-7, the V gene TRBV11-2; D not certain. The germline V and J ends were trimmed by 4 bases and 0 bases, with 16 bases remaining between them. Germline CDR1 reads SGHAT; CDR2 reads FQNNGV. CDR3 length: 16 residues.

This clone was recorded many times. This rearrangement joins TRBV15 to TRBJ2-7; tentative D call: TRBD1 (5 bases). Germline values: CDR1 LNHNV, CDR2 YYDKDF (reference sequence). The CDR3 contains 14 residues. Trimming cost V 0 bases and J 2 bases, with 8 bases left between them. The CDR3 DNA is TGTGCCACCAGCAGAGACGACAGAACCTACGAGCAGTACTTC. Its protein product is CATSRDDRTYEQYF.